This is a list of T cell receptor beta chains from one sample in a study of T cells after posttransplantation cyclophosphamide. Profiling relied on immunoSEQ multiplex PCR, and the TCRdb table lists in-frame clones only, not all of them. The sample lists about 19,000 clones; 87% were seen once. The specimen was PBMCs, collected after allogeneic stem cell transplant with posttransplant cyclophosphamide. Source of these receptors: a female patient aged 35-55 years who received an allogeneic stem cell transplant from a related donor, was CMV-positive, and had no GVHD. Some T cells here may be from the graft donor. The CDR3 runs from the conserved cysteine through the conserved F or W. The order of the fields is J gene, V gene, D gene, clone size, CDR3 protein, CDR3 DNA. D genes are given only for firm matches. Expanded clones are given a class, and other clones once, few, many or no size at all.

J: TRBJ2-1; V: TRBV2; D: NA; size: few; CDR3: CASSEGGGISYNEQFF; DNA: TGTGCCAGCAGTGAAGGTGGCGGGATCTCCTACAATGAGCAGTTCTTC
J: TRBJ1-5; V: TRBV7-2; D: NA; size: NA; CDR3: CASSSQAGGQPQHF; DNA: TGTGCCAGCAGCTCCCAGGCGGGGGGACAGCCCCAGCATTTT
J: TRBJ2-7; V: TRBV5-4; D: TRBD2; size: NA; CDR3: CASSLMKGGRPYEQYF; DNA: TGTGCCAGCAGCCTAATGAAAGGCGGGAGGCCTTACGAGCAGTACTTC
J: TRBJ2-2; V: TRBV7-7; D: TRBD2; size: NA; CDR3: CASSASGTSTGELFF; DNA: TGTGCTAGCAGCGCAAGCGGGACCAGCACCGGGGAGCTGTTTTTT
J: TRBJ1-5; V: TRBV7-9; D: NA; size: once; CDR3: CASTSGNQPQHF; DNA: TGTGCCAGCACCTCGGGAAATCAGCCCCAGCATTTT
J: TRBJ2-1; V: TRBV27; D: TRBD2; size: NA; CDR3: CASSPWGSGRANEQFF; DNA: TGTGCCAGCAGCCCATGGGGGAGCGGGAGGGCCAATGAGCAGTTCTTC
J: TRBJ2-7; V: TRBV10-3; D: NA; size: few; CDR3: CAISEGGSYEQYF; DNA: TGTGCCATCAGTGAAGGAGGATCCTACGAGCAGTACTTC
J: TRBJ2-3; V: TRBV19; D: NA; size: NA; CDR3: CASSMEPRVADTQYF; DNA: TGTGCCAGTAGTATGGAGCCGAGGGTTGCAGATACGCAGTATTTT
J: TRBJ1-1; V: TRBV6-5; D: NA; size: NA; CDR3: CASSGVDTEAFF; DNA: TGTGCCAGCTCGGGGGTGGACACTGAAGCTTTCTTT
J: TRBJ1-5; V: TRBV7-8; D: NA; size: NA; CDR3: CASSLVFWLDSNQPQHF; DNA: TGTGCCAGCAGCTTAGTGTTCTGGTTAGATAGCAATCAGCCCCAGCATTTT
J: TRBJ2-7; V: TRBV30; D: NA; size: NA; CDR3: CAWSNSKIDEQYF; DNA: TGTGCCTGGAGTAATAGTAAAATAGACGAGCAGTACTTC
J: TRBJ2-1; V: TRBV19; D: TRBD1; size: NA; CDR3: CASSVGQKVSEQFF; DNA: TGTGCCAGTAGTGTGGGACAGAAAGTCAGTGAGCAGTTCTTC
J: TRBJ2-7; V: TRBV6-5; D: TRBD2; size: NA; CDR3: CASSRTSGGYEQYF; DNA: TGTGCCAGCAGTAGGACTAGCGGGGGCTACGAGCAGTACTTC
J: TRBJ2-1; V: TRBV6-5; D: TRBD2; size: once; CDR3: CASAPGLAGYNEQFF; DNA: TGTGCCAGCGCCCCGGGACTAGCGGGTTACAATGAGCAGTTCTTC
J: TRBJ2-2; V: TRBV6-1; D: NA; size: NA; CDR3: CASSEGSTGELFF; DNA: TGTGCCAGCAGTGAAGGCAGCACCGGGGAGCTGTTTTTT
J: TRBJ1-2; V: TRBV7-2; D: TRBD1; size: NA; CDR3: CASSLGSGGQGGGYTF; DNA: TGTGCCAGCAGCTTAGGAAGCGGGGGACAGGGAGGCGGCTACACCTTC
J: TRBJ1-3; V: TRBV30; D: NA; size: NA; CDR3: CAWSVPDRPRSGNTIYF; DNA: TGTGCCTGGAGTGTTCCCGACAGGCCTCGCTCTGGAAACACCATATATTTT
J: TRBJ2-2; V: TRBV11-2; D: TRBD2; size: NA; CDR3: CASRSSGSHTGELFF; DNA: TGTGCCAGCAGATCTAGCGGGAGTCACACCGGGGAGCTGTTTTTT
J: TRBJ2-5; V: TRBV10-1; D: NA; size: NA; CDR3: CASRTGLAEGGETQYF; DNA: TGCGCCAGCAGGACCGGGCTAGCGGAAGGGGGAGAGACCCAGTACTTC
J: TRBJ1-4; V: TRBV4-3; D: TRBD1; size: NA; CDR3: CASSPGTAEKLFF; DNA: TGCGCCAGCAGCCCTGGGACAGCCGAAAAACTGTTTTTT
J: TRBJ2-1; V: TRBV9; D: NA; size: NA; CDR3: CASSLISAYNEQFF; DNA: TGTGCCAGCAGCCTTATTTCCGCCTACAATGAGCAGTTCTTC
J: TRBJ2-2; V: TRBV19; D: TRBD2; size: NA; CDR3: CASSNGRHYANTGELFF; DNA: TGTGCCAGTAGTAACGGGAGGCACTACGCGAACACCGGGGAGCTGTTTTTT
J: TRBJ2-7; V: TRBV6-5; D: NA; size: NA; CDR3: CASGLQSPSSYEQYF; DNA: TGTGCCAGCGGGCTCCAGTCCCCGAGCTCCTACGAGCAGTACTTC
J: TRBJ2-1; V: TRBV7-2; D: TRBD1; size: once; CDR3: CASSFSDRANEQFF; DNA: TGTGCCAGCAGCTTTTCGGACAGGGCCAATGAGCAGTTCTTC
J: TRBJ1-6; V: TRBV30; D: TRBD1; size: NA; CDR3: CAWSVRRGRNSPLHF; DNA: TGTGCCTGGAGTGTACGGAGGGGGCGGAATTCACCCCTCCACTTT
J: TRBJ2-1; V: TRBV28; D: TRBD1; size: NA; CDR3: CAIEPSGTGGHEQFF; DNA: TGTGCCATCGAACCTTCCGGGACAGGGGGCCATGAGCAGTTCTTC
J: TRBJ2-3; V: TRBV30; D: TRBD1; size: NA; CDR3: CAWSEDRVVDTQYF; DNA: TGTGCCTGGAGTGAGGACAGGGTTGTCGATACGCAGTATTTT
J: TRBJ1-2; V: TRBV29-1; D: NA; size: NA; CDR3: CSVQEGVRYTF; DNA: TGCAGCGTCCAAGAGGGCGTCCGCTACACCTTC
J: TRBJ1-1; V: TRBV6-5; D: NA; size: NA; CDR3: CASSNHREGTEAFF; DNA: TGTGCCAGCAGCAACCACAGGGAGGGCACTGAAGCTTTCTTT
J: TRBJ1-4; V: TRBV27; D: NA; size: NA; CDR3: CASRGLTQTNEKLFF; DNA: TGTGCCAGCAGGGGACTCACCCAGACTAATGAAAAACTGTTTTTT
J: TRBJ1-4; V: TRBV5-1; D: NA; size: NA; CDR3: CASSLAPEATSEKLFF; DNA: TGCGCCAGCAGCTTAGCCCCAGAGGCGACGAGTGAAAAACTGTTTTTT
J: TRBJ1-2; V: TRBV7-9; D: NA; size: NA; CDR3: CASSLERGSYGYTF; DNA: TGTGCCAGCAGCTTAGAACGGGGATCCTATGGCTACACCTTC
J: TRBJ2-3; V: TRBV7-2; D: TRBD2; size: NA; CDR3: CASSLVGLEARTDTQYF; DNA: TGTGCCAGCAGCTTAGTCGGACTAGAGGCGCGCACAGATACGCAGTATTTT
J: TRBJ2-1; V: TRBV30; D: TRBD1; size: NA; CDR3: CAWNAGGTGAYNEQFF; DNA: TGTGCCTGGAACGCAGGCGGGACAGGGGCCTACAATGAGCAGTTCTTC
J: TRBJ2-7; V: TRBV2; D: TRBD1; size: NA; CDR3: CASSDRGPYEQYF; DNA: TGTGCCAGCAGTGACAGGGGGCCCTACGAGCAGTACTTC
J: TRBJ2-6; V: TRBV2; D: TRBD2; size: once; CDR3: CASSEGGIAGANVLTF; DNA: TGTGCCAGCAGTGAGGGGGGGATAGCCGGGGCCAACGTCCTGACTTTC
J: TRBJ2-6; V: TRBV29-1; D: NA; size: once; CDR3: CSVAGAGANVLTF; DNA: TGCAGCGTTGCCGGAGCTGGGGCCAACGTCCTGACTTTC
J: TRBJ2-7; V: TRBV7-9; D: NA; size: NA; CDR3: CASSLIQDREQYF; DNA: TGTGCCAGCAGCTTGATACAGGACCGCGAGCAGTACTTC
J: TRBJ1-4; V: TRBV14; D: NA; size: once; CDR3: CASSQIQGFNEKLFF; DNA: TGTGCCAGCAGCCAAATTCAGGGGTTTAATGAAAAACTGTTTTTT
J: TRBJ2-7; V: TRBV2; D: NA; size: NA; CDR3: CASSPILYEQYF; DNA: TGTGCCAGCAGCCCTATACTCTACGAGCAGTACTTC
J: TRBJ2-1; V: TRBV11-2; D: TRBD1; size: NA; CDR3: CASSLRAGGLNVNNEQFF; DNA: TGTGCCAGCAGCTTAAGGGCAGGGGGCTTGAATGTTAACAATGAGCAGTTCTTC
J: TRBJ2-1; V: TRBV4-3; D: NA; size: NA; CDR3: CASSQEANNEQFF; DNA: TGCGCCAGCAGCCAAGAGGCAAACAATGAGCAGTTCTTC
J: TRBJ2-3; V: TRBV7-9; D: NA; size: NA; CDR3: CASSGFREGTQYF; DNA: TGTGCCAGCAGCGGGTTCAGGGAAGGTACGCAGTATTTT
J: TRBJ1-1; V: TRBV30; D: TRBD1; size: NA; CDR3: CARGRDTEAFF; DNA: TGTGCAAGGGGGCGCGACACTGAAGCTTTCTTT
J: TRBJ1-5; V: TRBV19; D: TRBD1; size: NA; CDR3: CASRIDRAENQPQHF; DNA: TGTGCCAGTAGGATCGACAGGGCCGAAAATCAGCCCCAGCATTTT
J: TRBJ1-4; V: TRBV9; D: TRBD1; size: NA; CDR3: CASSLDRINEKLFF; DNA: TGTGCCAGCAGCTTGGACAGGATTAATGAAAAACTGTTTTTT
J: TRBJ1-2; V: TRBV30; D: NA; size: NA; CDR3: CAWSRGNYGYTF; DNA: TGTGCCTGGAGTCGGGGGAACTATGGCTACACCTTC
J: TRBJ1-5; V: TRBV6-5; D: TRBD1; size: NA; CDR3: CASSRTGYSNQPQHF; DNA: TGTGCCAGCAGTCGGACAGGCTATAGCAATCAGCCCCAGCATTTT
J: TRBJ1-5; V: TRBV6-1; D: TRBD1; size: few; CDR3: CASSWTGGQDQPQHF; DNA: TGTGCCAGCAGTTGGACAGGGGGCCAAGATCAGCCCCAGCATTTT
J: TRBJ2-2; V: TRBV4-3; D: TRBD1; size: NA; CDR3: CASSQDGTGRDTGELFF; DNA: TGCGCCAGCAGCCAAGATGGGACAGGGCGGGACACCGGGGAGCTGTTTTTT
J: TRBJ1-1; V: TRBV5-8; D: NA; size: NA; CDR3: CASSLDWRRGAFF; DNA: TGTGCCAGCAGCTTGGATTGGCGTAGGGGAGCTTTCTTT
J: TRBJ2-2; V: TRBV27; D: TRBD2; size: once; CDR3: CASSLRLAGGTGELFF; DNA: TGTGCCAGCAGTTTAAGGCTAGCGGGAGGCACCGGGGAGCTGTTTTTT
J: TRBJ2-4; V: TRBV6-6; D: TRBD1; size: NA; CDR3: CASRLGQAIGNIQYF; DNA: TGTGCCAGCAGGTTAGGACAGGCCATCGGAAACATTCAGTACTTC
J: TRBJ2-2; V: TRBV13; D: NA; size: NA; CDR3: CASSLIWAGTTGELFF; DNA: TGTGCCAGCAGCTTAATTTGGGCGGGTACCACCGGGGAGCTGTTTTTT
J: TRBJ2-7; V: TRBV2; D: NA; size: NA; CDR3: CASSAQGIAYEQYF; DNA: TGTGCCAGCAGTGCTCAGGGGATAGCCTACGAGCAGTACTTC
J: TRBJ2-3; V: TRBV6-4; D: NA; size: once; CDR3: CASSEQGGEGDTQYF; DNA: TGTGCCAGCAGCGAACAGGGGGGGGAAGGAGATACGCAGTATTTT
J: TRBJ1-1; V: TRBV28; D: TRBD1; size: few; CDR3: CASSSTGQGNTEAFF; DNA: TGTGCCAGCAGTTCAACGGGACAGGGGAACACTGAAGCTTTCTTT
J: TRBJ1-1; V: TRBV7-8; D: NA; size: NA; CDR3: CASGYRVNTEAFF; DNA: TGTGCCAGCGGATACAGAGTGAACACTGAAGCTTTCTTT
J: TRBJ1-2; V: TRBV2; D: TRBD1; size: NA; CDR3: CASSGSGGDYGYTF; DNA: TGTGCCAGCAGTGGATCAGGGGGCGACTATGGCTACACCTTC
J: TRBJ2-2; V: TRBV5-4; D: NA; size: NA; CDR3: CASSSYYYPGELFF; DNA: TGTGCCAGCAGCTCTTACTACTACCCAGGGGAGCTGTTTTTT